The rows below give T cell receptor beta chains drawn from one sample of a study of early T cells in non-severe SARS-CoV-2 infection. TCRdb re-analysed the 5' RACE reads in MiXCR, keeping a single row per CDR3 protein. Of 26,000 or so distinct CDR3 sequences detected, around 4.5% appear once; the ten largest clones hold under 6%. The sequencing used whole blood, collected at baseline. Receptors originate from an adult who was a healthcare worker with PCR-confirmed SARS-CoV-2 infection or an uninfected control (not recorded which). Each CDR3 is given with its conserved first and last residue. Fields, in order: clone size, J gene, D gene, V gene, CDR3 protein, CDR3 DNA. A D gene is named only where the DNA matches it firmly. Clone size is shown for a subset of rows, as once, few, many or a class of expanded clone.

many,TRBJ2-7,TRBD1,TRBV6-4,CASSVLGTGGYEQYF,TGTGCCAGCAGTGTCCTCGGGACAGGGGGCTACGAGCAGTACTTC
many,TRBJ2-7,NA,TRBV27,CASSMGLSYEQYF,TGTGCCAGCAGCATGGGACTCTCCTACGAGCAGTACTTC
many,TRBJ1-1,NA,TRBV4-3,CASSQDMRGSEAFF,TGCGCCAGCAGCCAAGATATGAGGGGGTCTGAAGCTTTCTTT
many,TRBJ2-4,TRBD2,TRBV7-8,CASSLAGALRAKNIQYF,TGTGCCAGCAGCCTAGCGGGGGCGCTACGGGCCAAAAACATTCAGTACTTC
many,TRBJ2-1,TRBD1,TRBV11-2,CASSFLRDREDNEQFF,TGTGCCAGCAGCTTCCTCCGGGACAGGGAAGACAATGAGCAGTTCTTC
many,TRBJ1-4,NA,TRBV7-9,CASSSSAHNEKLFF,TGTGCCAGCAGCTCCTCGGCCCATAATGAAAAACTGTTTTTT
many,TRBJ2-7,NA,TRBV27,CASSGAGYEQYF,TGTGCCAGCAGTGGGGCGGGCTACGAGCAGTACTTC
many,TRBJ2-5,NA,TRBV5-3,CARSAPRGQETQYF,TGTGCCAGAAGCGCACCTCGGGGGCAAGAGACCCAGTACTTC
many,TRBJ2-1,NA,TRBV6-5,CASSYGTPGGRDEQFF,TGTGCCAGCAGTTATGGCACCCCCGGCGGGCGCGATGAGCAGTTCTTC
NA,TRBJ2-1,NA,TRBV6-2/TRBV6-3,CASSHGQEQFF,TGTGCCAGCAGCCACGGACAGGAGCAGTTCTTC
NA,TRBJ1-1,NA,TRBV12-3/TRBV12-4,CASTHRRGLRPPNTEAFF,TGTGCCAGCACCCACAGAAGGGGACTACGACCCCCGAACACTGAAGCTTTCTTT
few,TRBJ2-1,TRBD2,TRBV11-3,CASSSSGTSGKSYNEQFF,TGTGCCAGCAGCTCCTCCGGGACTAGCGGGAAATCCTACAATGAGCAGTTCTTC
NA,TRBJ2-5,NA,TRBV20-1,CSASPPEGRQETQYF,TGCAGTGCTAGCCCGCCGGAGGGGCGACAAGAGACCCAGTACTTC
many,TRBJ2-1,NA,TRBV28,CASSLYNEQFF,TGTGCCAGCAGCCTCTACAATGAGCAGTTCTTC
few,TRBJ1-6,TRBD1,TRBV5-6,CASSPTADRGYNSPLHF,TGTGCCAGCAGCCCAACCGCGGACAGGGGCTATAATTCACCCCTCCACTTT
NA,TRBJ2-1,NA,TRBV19,CASSIRGIANEQFF,TGTGCCAGTAGTATACGTGGGATTGCCAATGAGCAGTTCTTC
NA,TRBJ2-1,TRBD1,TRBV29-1,CSVPRQGWNEQFF,TGCAGCGTCCCAAGACAGGGTTGGAATGAGCAGTTCTTC
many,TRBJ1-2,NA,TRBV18,CASSETRGDDYGYTF,TGTGCCAGCTCGGAAACCAGGGGAGACGACTATGGCTACACCTTC
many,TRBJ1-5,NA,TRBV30,CAWSTRGLNSNQPQHF,TGTGCCTGGAGTACCCGGGGACTCAATAGCAATCAGCCCCAGCATTTT
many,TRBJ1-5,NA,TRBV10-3,CAISESTGAQPQHF,TGTGCCATCAGTGAGTCGACCGGTGCCCAGCCCCAGCATTTT
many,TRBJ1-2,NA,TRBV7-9,CASSLAQGSGYGYTF,TGTGCCAGCAGCTTAGCACAAGGGAGTGGCTATGGCTACACCTTC
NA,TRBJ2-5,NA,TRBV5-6,CASSLGRETQYF,TGTGCCAGCAGCCTGGGCAGAGAGACCCAGTACTTC
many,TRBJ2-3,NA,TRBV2,CASSAGPRSTDTQYF,TGTGCCAGCAGCGCGGGACCGCGGTCCACAGATACGCAGTATTTT
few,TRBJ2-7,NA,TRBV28,CASTPNHYEQYF,TGTGCCAGCACACCGAACCACTACGAGCAGTACTTC
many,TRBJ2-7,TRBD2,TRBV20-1,CSATPGEGFYEQYF,TGCAGTGCCACACCCGGGGAGGGATTCTACGAGCAGTACTTC
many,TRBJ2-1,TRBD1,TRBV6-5,CASSKQQGSYNEQFF,TGTGCCAGCAGTAAACAACAGGGGTCCTACAATGAGCAGTTCTTC
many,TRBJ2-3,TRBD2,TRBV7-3,CASSLTRLAASTDTQYF,TGTGCCAGCAGCTTAACTCGACTAGCGGCTAGCACAGATACGCAGTATTTT
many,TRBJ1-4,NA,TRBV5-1,CASSLEGGNNEKLFF,TGCGCCAGCAGCTTGGAAGGGGGAAATAATGAAAAACTGTTTTTT
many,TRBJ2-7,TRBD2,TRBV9,CASSVGLAGSYEQYF,TGTGCCAGCAGCGTAGGACTAGCGGGATCCTACGAGCAGTACTTC
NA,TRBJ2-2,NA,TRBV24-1,CATSDYPGTGELFF,TGTGCCACCAGTGATTATCCAGGCACCGGGGAGCTGTTTTTT
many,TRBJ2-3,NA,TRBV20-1,CSALRTSSTDTQYF,TGCAGTGCCCTTAGAACGTCTAGCACAGATACGCAGTATTTT
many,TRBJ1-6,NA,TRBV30,CAWTQGGSPLHF,TGTGCCTGGACCCAGGGCGGGTCACCCCTCCACTTT
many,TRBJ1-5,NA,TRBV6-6,CASRGFSNQPQHF,TGTGCCAGCAGGGGGTTTAGCAATCAGCCCCAGCATTTT
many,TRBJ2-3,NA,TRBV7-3,CASSLTPRDTQYF,TGTGCCAGCAGCTTAACACCCCGGGATACGCAGTATTTT
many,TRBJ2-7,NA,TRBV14,CASSSYSLRESEQYF,TGTGCCAGCAGCTCCTACTCGCTACGGGAGAGTGAGCAGTACTTC
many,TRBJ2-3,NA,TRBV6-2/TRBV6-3,CASSYGGAWVPDTQYF,TGTGCCAGCAGTTATGGGGGGGCCTGGGTTCCAGATACGCAGTATTTT
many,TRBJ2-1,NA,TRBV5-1,CASSLGTYNEQFF,TGCGCCAGCAGCTTGGGGACCTACAATGAGCAGTTCTTC
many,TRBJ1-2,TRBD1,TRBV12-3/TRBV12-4,CASSMTGGDGYTF,TGTGCCAGCAGCATGACAGGGGGCGATGGCTACACCTTC
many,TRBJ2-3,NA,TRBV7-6,CASSRTTLTDTQYF,TGTGCCAGCAGCCGAACGACGCTGACAGATACGCAGTATTTT
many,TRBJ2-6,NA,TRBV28,CASRRRGANVLTF,TGTGCCAGCAGACGGCGAGGGGCCAACGTCCTGACTTTC
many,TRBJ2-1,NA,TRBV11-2,CASSLQLGFNNEQFF,TGTGCCAGCAGCCTCCAGCTAGGGTTTAACAATGAGCAGTTCTTC
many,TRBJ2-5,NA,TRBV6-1,CASSVMLETQYF,TGTGCCAGCAGTGTTATGTTAGAGACCCAGTACTTC